This T cell receptor (beta chain) was obtained from a study of siplizumab effects on memory and regulatory T cells. Study observations and caveats: Naive T cells were seemingly more diverse than memory cells, and major contributions to the alloresponse seemed to be made by them. Controls showed an average of about 27% Treg-derived mappable alloreactive CD4+ clones, while siplizumab showed under 80%.

Points on this clone: Its antigen is unknown.

The CDR3 has 15 amino acids. The germline V gene has CDR1 SGHRS and CDR2 YFSETQ. Losses at the gene ends were 4 bases for V and 4 bases for J; bases not matched to a gene: 6. Roughly 10^5 TCR templates underwent assay in each sample. Measured with immunoSEQ multiplex PCR; TCRdb has only the in-frame clones, and not every one. In the table there are about 100,000 clones, approximately 94% of which are singletons. The V and J genes are TRBV5-1 and TRBJ2-1, with TRBD1 identical over 9 bases. The source is a human donor in good health. Sequenced: non-Treg CD4+ T cells sorted from blood. In DNA, the CDR3 is TGCGCCAGCAGCCCGGCGGGGACAGGGTACAATGAGCAGTTCTTC. Translation: CASSPAGTGYNEQFF.